The source of this T cell receptor (beta chain) is a study of cytomegalovirus exposure and HLA in healthy donors. It was with 60 Vbeta and 13 Jbeta primers that the PCR ran. Profiling relied on immunoSEQ multiplex PCR, and the TCRdb table lists in-frame clones only, not all of them. The sample has tens of thousands of clones, 78% seen once. The CDR3 has 12 residues. The germline V and J ends were trimmed by 6 bases and 8 bases, with 13 bases remaining between them. Germline V gene sequence: CDR1 MNHNY, CDR2 SVGAGI (reference sequence). This rearrangement joins TRBV6-6 to TRBJ1-2, with D perhaps TRBD1 (6 bases). This receptor was identified in a woman between 40 and 50 years old in good health and CMV-seropositive. Sequencing was carried out using PBMCs. In DNA form, the CDR3 reads TGTGCCAGCAGCCAACAGGGTGAAGGCTACACCTTC. Protein: CASSQQGEGYTF.